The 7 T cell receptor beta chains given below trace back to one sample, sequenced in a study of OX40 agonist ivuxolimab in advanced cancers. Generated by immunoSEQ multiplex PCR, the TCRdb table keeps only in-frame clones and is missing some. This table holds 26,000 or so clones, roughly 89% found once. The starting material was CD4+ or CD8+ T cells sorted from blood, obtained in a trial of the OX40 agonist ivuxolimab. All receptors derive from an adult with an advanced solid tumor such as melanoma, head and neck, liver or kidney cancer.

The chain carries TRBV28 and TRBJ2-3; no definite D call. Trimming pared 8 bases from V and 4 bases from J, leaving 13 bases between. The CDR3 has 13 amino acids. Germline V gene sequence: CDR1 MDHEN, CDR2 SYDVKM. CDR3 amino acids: CASLETGPDTQYF. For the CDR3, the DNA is TGTGCCAGCTTGGAAACGGGTCCAGATACGCAGTATTTT. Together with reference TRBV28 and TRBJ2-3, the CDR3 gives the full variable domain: DVKVTQSSRYLVKRTGEKVFLECVQDMDHENMFWYRQDPGLGLRLIYFSYDVKMKEKGDIPEGYSVSREKKERFSLILESASTNQTSMYLCASLETGPDTQYFGPGTRLTVL.

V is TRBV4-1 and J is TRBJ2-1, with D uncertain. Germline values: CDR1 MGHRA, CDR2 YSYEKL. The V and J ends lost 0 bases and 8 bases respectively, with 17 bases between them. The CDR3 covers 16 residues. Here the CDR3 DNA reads TGCGCCAGCAGCCAAGAACCCTGGCTAGTCGGCTATGAGCAGTTCTTC. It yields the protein CASSQEPWLVGYEQFF.

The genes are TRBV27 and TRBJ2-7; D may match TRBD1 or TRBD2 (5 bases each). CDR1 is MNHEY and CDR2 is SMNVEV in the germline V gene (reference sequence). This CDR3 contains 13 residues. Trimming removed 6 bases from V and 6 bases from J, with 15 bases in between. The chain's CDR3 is CASSDPGRLEQYF. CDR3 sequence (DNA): TGTGCCAGCAGCGACCCGGGACGTCTCGAGCAGTACTTC.

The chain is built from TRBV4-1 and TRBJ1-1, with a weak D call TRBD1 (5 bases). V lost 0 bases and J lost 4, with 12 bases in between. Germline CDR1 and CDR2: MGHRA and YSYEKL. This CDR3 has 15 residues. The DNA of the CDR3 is TGCGCCAGCAGCCAAGATGTGCAGGGAGGCACTGAAGCTTTCTTT. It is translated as CASSQDVQGGTEAFF.

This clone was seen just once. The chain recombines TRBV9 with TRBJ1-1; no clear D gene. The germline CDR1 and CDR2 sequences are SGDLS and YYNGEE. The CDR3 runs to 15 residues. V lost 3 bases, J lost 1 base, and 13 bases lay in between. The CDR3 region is CASSGEGYPNTEAFF. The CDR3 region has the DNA TGTGCCAGCAGCGGTGAAGGATATCCGAACACTGAAGCTTTCTTT.

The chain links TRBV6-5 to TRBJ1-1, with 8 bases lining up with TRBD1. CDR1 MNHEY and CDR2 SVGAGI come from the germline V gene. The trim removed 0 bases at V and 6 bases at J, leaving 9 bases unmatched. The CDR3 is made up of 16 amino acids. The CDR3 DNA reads TGTGCCAGCAGTTACTCCCGGGACAGGCCGAGGGCTGAAGCTTTCTTT. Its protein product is CASSYSRDRPRAEAFF.

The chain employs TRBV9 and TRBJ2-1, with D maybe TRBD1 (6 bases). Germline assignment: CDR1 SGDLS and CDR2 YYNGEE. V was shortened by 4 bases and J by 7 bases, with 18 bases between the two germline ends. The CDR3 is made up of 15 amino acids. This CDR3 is CASSLPGAGRNEQFF. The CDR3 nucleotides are TGTGCCAGCAGCCTCCCAGGGGCAGGAAGAAATGAGCAGTTCTTC.